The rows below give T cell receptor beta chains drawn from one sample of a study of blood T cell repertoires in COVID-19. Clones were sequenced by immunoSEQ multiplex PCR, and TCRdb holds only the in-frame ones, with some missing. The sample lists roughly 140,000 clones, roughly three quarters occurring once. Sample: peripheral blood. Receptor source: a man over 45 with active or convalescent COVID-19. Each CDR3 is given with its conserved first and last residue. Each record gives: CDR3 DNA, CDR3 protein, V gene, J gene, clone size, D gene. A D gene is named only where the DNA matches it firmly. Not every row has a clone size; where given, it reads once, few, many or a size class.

CDR3nt: TGTGCCAGCAGCGCCCGAGGGGACAGGGGTTACGAGCAGTACTTC; CDR3aa: CASSARGDRGYEQYF; v_gene: TRBV9; j_gene: TRBJ2-7; abundance: -; d_gene: TRBD1
CDR3nt: TGCCACGATGGGGTCCCAGGAGGTAATGAGCAGTTCTTC; CDR3aa: CHDGVPGGNEQFF; v_gene: TRBV29-1; j_gene: TRBJ2-1; abundance: -; d_gene: -
CDR3nt: TGTGCCAGCAGTTTGCGACTAGCGGGGGCAGATACGCAGTATTTT; CDR3aa: CASSLRLAGADTQYF; v_gene: TRBV28; j_gene: TRBJ2-3; abundance: -; d_gene: TRBD2
CDR3nt: TGTGCCAGCTCACCAGTCCTTGCCGGGAATGAAAAACTGTTTTTT; CDR3aa: CASSPVLAGNEKLFF; v_gene: TRBV18; j_gene: TRBJ1-4; abundance: -; d_gene: -
CDR3nt: TGTGCCAGCAGTTTATTTTCCAGGGCGAACACCGGGGAGCTGTTTTTT; CDR3aa: CASSLFSRANTGELFF; v_gene: TRBV27; j_gene: TRBJ2-2; abundance: -; d_gene: -
CDR3nt: TGTGCCAGCAGCCCTGATACAGGGTCCGGGGAGCTGTTTTTT; CDR3aa: CASSPDTGSGELFF; v_gene: TRBV4-2; j_gene: TRBJ2-2; abundance: -; d_gene: -
CDR3nt: TGTGCCAGCAGTTTAAGTGGGGGCCTCAATCAGCCCCAGCATTTT; CDR3aa: CASSLSGGLNQPQHF; v_gene: TRBV28; j_gene: TRBJ1-5; abundance: once; d_gene: -
CDR3nt: TGTGCCAGCAGCCCCACACTGAACACTGAAGCTTTCTTT; CDR3aa: CASSPTLNTEAFF; v_gene: TRBV7-3; j_gene: TRBJ1-1; abundance: -; d_gene: -
CDR3nt: TGTGCCAGCAGTTTACGGGGTGGAGCTTTCTTT; CDR3aa: CASSLRGGAFF; v_gene: TRBV7-2; j_gene: TRBJ1-1; abundance: -; d_gene: -
CDR3nt: TGCAGTGCTAGTAAGCGGGTTGCCCATGAGCAGTTCTTC; CDR3aa: CSASKRVAHEQFF; v_gene: TRBV20-1; j_gene: TRBJ2-1; abundance: -; d_gene: -
CDR3nt: TGTGCCAGCAGCGCGGGGTGGGGTAACGAGCAGTACTTC; CDR3aa: CASSAGWGNEQYF; v_gene: TRBV9; j_gene: TRBJ2-7; abundance: -; d_gene: -
CDR3nt: TGTGCCAGCAGCCAAGACCTATCTTACTCCTACGAGCAGTACTTC; CDR3aa: CASSQDLSYSYEQYF; v_gene: TRBV3-1/TRBV3-2; j_gene: TRBJ2-7; abundance: many; d_gene: -
CDR3nt: TGTGCCAGCAGACCAGCGGGAGTAGAGACCCAGTACTTC; CDR3aa: CASRPAGVETQYF; v_gene: TRBV2; j_gene: TRBJ2-5; abundance: -; d_gene: TRBD2
CDR3nt: TGTGCCAGCAGTTACTCGACAGGGGGCGGCTACACCTTC; CDR3aa: CASSYSTGGGYTF; v_gene: TRBV6-5; j_gene: TRBJ1-2; abundance: -; d_gene: TRBD1
CDR3nt: TGTGCCAGCACCTGGGGACTAGCGGGAGGGTCCGAGCAGTACTTC; CDR3aa: CASTWGLAGGSEQYF; v_gene: TRBV5-6; j_gene: TRBJ2-7; abundance: -; d_gene: TRBD2
CDR3nt: TGTGCCAGCAGCTCCCTGCAGGGGGGCACAAGGCCAGATACGCAGTATTTT; CDR3aa: CASSSLQGGTRPDTQYF; v_gene: TRBV27; j_gene: TRBJ2-3; abundance: -; d_gene: -
CDR3nt: TGCGCCAGCAGCTTGCTCATAGCGGGAGCTGAAGATACGCAGTATTTT; CDR3aa: CASSLLIAGAEDTQYF; v_gene: TRBV5-1; j_gene: TRBJ2-3; abundance: few; d_gene: TRBD2
CDR3nt: TGTGCCAGCAGCCGCGGCGGGGGCTCCTACGAGCAGTACTTC; CDR3aa: CASSRGGGSYEQYF; v_gene: TRBV7-6; j_gene: TRBJ2-7; abundance: -; d_gene: TRBD2
CDR3nt: TGTGCCACCGACGATTCGGGGGAAATCGGGGAGCTGTTTTTT; CDR3aa: CATDDSGEIGELFF; v_gene: TRBV28; j_gene: TRBJ2-2; abundance: few; d_gene: -
CDR3nt: TGTGCCACCAGTGACCCCGGACTAGCGGGAGTTTTTTGCGAGCAGTACTTC; CDR3aa: CATSDPGLAGVFCEQYF; v_gene: TRBV24-1; j_gene: TRBJ2-7; abundance: once; d_gene: TRBD2
CDR3nt: TGTGCCAGCAGTCGGACACTACAAGAGACCCAGTACTTC; CDR3aa: CASSRTLQETQYF; v_gene: TRBV5-8; j_gene: TRBJ2-5; abundance: once; d_gene: -
CDR3nt: TGCGCCAGCAGCTTCCGAACAGGGGGCGCGGGCGGGGAGCTGTTTTTT; CDR3aa: CASSFRTGGAGGELFF; v_gene: TRBV4-1; j_gene: TRBJ2-2; abundance: -; d_gene: TRBD1
CDR3nt: TGTGCCAGCGAACAAGATTCGTACACCATATATTTT; CDR3aa: CASEQDSYTIYF; v_gene: TRBV3-1/TRBV3-2; j_gene: TRBJ1-3; abundance: -; d_gene: -
CDR3nt: TGTGCCAGCAGCCCGGGGGGCGCAGGCACAGATACGCAGTATTTT; CDR3aa: CASSPGGAGTDTQYF; v_gene: TRBV7-9; j_gene: TRBJ2-3; abundance: -; d_gene: -
CDR3nt: TGTGCCAGCAGCCAAGTGGCTAGGACAGATACGCAGTATTTT; CDR3aa: CASSQVARTDTQYF; v_gene: TRBV3-1/TRBV3-2; j_gene: TRBJ2-3; abundance: -; d_gene: -
CDR3nt: TGTGCCACCAGTGATCCCCGGACTAGCGGGAAGTTTGAGCAGTTCTTC; CDR3aa: CATSDPRTSGKFEQFF; v_gene: TRBV24-1; j_gene: TRBJ2-1; abundance: once; d_gene: TRBD2
CDR3nt: TGTGCCAGCCAGCAGGGGACAGGGCTGGGTCGGGCTTTCTTT; CDR3aa: CASQQGTGLGRAFF; v_gene: TRBV25-1; j_gene: TRBJ1-1; abundance: -; d_gene: TRBD1
CDR3nt: TGTGCCAGTAGCCCGGCGGGACCCCTCGGGACAGGTCCGATCTCTGGAAACACCATATATTTT; CDR3aa: CASSPAGPLGTGPISGNTIYF; v_gene: TRBV19; j_gene: TRBJ1-3; abundance: -; d_gene: TRBD1
CDR3nt: TGTGCCAGCAGCTTGGTGCGGGGCTGGTCTGACGGCTACACCTTC; CDR3aa: CASSLVRGWSDGYTF; v_gene: TRBV5-6; j_gene: TRBJ1-2; abundance: once; d_gene: -